Here is one TCR beta chain with its context. CDR1 is LGHDT, CDR2 YNNKEL, per germline (reference sequence). The CDR3 covers 17 residues. J was trimmed by 3 bases and V by 0 bases; bases with no gene match: 7. These data come from a study of blood T cell repertoires in COVID-19. The wider study: COVID-19 samples collected from the United States, Italy and Spain covered acute and convalescent phases. PBMCs, B-cell-depleted T cells, or T cells provided the cDNA or gDNA that made up the material.

Data came from immunoSEQ multiplex PCR; TCRdb stores just in-frame clones and leaves some out. The table has more than 150,000 clones, roughly 90% seen once. The receptor was derived from a man between 65 and 79 years old with active or convalescent COVID-19. This chain links TRBV3-1 (or the pseudogene TRBV3-2) with TRBJ2-1, with TRBD2 identical over 8 bases. The specimen was peripheral blood. The CDR3 DNA reads as TGTGCCAGCAGCCAAGATATCGGTAGCGGGAACTACAATGAGCAGTTCTTC. Amino acids: CASSQDIGSGNYNEQFF.